The 10 T cell receptor beta chains reported below all come from one sample, sequenced in a study of blood T cell repertoires in COVID-19. TCRdb's table, derived via immunoSEQ multiplex PCR, lists solely in-frame clones and lacks some. Among 99,000 or so clones listed, 84% were seen once. What was sequenced was peripheral blood. The receptors here all came from a man between 65 and 80 years old with active or convalescent COVID-19.

J is TRBJ2-5 and V is TRBV12-3 or TRBV12-4; D is perhaps TRBD1 (5 bases). V lost 5 bases, J lost 4 bases, and 8 bases lay in between. The CDR3 runs to 12 residues. The CDR3 here is CASSPQGETQYF. The CDR3 DNA follows: TGTGCCAGCAGTCCCCAGGGAGAGACCCAGTACTTC.

CDR3 in amino acids: CASSTRPNEQFF. The DNA for the CDR3 is TGTGCCAGCAGCACACGCCCAAATGAGCAGTTCTTC. This rearrangement joins TRBV11-1 to TRBJ2-1; D remains unclear. V gave up 5 bases and J gave up 7 bases, with 9 bases separating them. CDR1 is SGHAT, CDR2 FQDESV, per germline (reference sequence). This CDR3 is 12 amino acids long.

This rearrangement joins TRBV28 to TRBJ1-5; perhaps TRBD1 as D (5 bases). CDR1 and CDR2 from the germline V gene are MDHEN and SYDVKM. Trimming removed 2 bases from V and 5 bases from J, with 19 bases in between. The CDR3 sequence is 17 residues long. The CDR3 DNA reads as TGTGCCAGCAGTTTAACGGGCCGGGGGTTCGGGTATCAGCCCCAGCATTTT. It yields the protein CASSLTGRGFGYQPQHF.

V and J are TRBV5-4 and TRBJ2-1, with a tentative D call TRBD1 (6 bases). The germline V gene has CDR1 SGHNT and CDR2 YYREEE (reference sequence). The CDR3 sequence is 13 residues long. The germline V and J ends were trimmed by 0 bases and 6 bases, with 7 bases remaining between them. CDR3 protein: CASSLDRVNEQFF. The CDR3 DNA is TGTGCCAGCAGCTTGGACAGGGTCAATGAGCAGTTCTTC.

V is TRBV5-1 and J is TRBJ2-7, with 7 bases matching TRBD1. Germline-derived CDR1 and CDR2 are SGHRS and YFSETQ. The junction had 3 bases not matched to a gene; V was cut back by 0 bases and J by 3 bases. The CDR3 is 14 amino acids. CDR3 sequence reads: CASSLGQGDYEQYF. The DNA for the CDR3 is TGCGCCAGCAGCTTGGGGCAGGGGGACTACGAGCAGTACTTC.

The rearrangement links TRBV9 to TRBJ2-3; TRBD2 might be the D (5 bases). V shed 5 bases and J shed 4 bases, with 20 bases lying between them. Germline V gene sequence: CDR1 SGDLS, CDR2 YYNGEE. The CDR3 extends over 16 amino acids. CDR3: CASRLDPLFGADTQYF. The CDR3 nucleotides read TGTGCCAGCAGATTAGACCCCCTCTTCGGGGCAGATACGCAGTATTTT.

This chain links TRBV7-2 with TRBJ2-1; 10 bases are shared with TRBD2. Per germline, CDR1 SGHTA and CDR2 FQGNSA. The CDR3 is 15 amino acids. Losses at the gene ends were 2 bases for V and 6 bases for J; bases not matched to a gene: 4. The CDR3 DNA reads as TGTGCCAGCAGCTTAACTAGCGGGGTGGCCAATGAGCAGTTCTTC. This gives the protein CASSLTSGVANEQFF. The entire variable domain, with the rest obtained from reference TRBV7-2 and TRBJ2-1, is as follows: GAGVSQSPSNKVTEKGKDVELRCDPISGHTALYWYRQSLGQGLEFLIYFQGNSAPDKSGLPSDRFSAERTGGSVSTLTIQRTQQEDSAVYLCASSLTSGVANEQFFGPGTRLTVL.

V usage is TRBV6-2 or TRBV6-3 and J usage is TRBJ2-3; D may be TRBD1 (6 bases). Per germline, CDR1 MNHEY and CDR2 SVGEGT. The V and J ends lost 3 bases and 3 bases respectively, with 22 bases between them. CDR3 length: 18 residues. CDR3 in DNA: TGTGCCAGCAGTTATAAGAGTCCCCAGGACAGCCTTACAGATACGCAGTATTTT. Protein product: CASSYKSPQDSLTDTQYF.

The chain combines TRBV2 with TRBJ1-5; 12 bases align to TRBD1. CDR1 SNHLY and CDR2 FYNNEI come from the germline V gene. Unmatched junction bases numbered 2, after V lost 5 bases and J lost 6 bases. The CDR3 sequence is 14 residues long. CDR3 sequence reads: CASSRDRGLQPQHF. In nucleotides, the CDR3 is TGTGCCAGCAGTAGGGACAGGGGGCTTCAGCCCCAGCATTTT.

The chain joins TRBV6-2 or TRBV6-3 to TRBJ1-5; the D is unclear. The V end lost 4 bases, the J end lost 11 bases, and 9 bases lay between the germline ends. The CDR3 has 11 residues. CDR1 is MNHEY and CDR2 is SVGEGT in the germline V gene. CDR3 in amino acids: CASSSLEAQHF. The CDR3 nucleotides are TGTGCCAGCAGTTCCCTGGAGGCCCAGCATTTT.